Listed here are 27 T cell receptor beta chains from one sample, sequenced in a study of T cells in Graves' hyperthyroidism and ophthalmopathy. RNA transcripts served as the template for amplifying TCR beta CDR3 regions. HTBI primers were employed in a first-round RT-PCR of the TCR CDR3. Each CDR3 protein gets one entry after TCRdb re-called the multiplex PCR reads with MiXCR. The sample shows more than 500,000 distinct CDR3 sequences, about 15% of them seen only once. The sequenced sample consisted of blood. These receptors all stem from a woman in her thirties or forties with Graves' ophthalmopathy.

This clonotype has a count of ten or more. The junction differs from germline at one of its ends, possibly a read error. V gene TRBV13 combines with J gene TRBJ2-7; 9 bases match TRBD1. The CDR3 runs to 16 residues. In germline, CDR1 is PRHDT, CDR2 FYEKMQ (reference sequence). DNA for the CDR3: TGTGCCAGCAGTTTAGCCGGGACAGGGAGCTCCTACGAGCAGTACTTC. As protein: CASSLAGTGSSYEQYF.

This clonotype occurred a few times. The rearrangement joins TRBV7-2 to TRBJ2-7, with TRBD2 matching 13 bases. Germline V CDR1 and CDR2: SGHTA, FQGNSA. The CDR3 extends over 15 amino acids. The ends lost 3 bases at V and 2 bases at J; junction bases unmatched: 1. CDR3: CASSFTSGRAYEQYF. In DNA form, the CDR3 reads TGTGCCAGCAGCTTCACTAGCGGGAGGGCCTACGAGCAGTACTTC.

This clonotype was seen ten or more times. The J gene is TRBJ2-5, the V gene TRBV7-6; 9 positions agree with TRBD1. Germline V gene sequence: CDR1 SGHVS, CDR2 FNYEAQ. The CDR3 extends over 16 amino acids. V trimming: 5 bases; J trimming: 1 base; junction bases outside the gene matches: 8. The CDR3 DNA sequence: TGTGCCAGCAGCGACTACCGGGACAGGGCCCAAGAGACCCAGTACTTC. Encoded protein: CASSDYRDRAQETQYF.

This clonotype was seen many times. The rearrangement links TRBV11-2 to TRBJ2-7; 10 positions match TRBD2. CDR3 length: 19 amino acids. Trimming cost V 0 bases and J 8 bases; bases outside gene matches: 19. CDR1 and CDR2 from the germline V gene are SGHAT and FQNNGV. The CDR3 protein is CASSLDLRWTSGHPTQQYF. The CDR3 bases are TGTGCCAGCAGCTTAGATCTAAGGTGGACTAGCGGACACCCTACGCAGCAGTACTTC.

This clonotype was seen many times. The chain joins TRBV20-1 to TRBJ1-2, with a tentative D call TRBD1 (5 bases). The CDR3 sequence is 15 residues long. Trimming took 0 bases from V and 2 from J, leaving 13 bases between them. Germline V gives CDR1 DFQATT, CDR2 SNEGSKA (reference sequence). CDR3 in DNA: TGCAGTGCTAGAGATTGGAGGGGATCGAACTATGGCTACACCTTC. It yields the protein CSARDWRGSNYGYTF.

This clonotype was found many times. The chain couples TRBV19 to TRBJ1-5; TRBD1 might be the D (6 bases). CDR1 is LNHDA, CDR2 SQIVND, per germline (reference sequence). V lost 8 bases and J lost 5, with 10 bases in between. CDR3 length equals 12 residues. CDR3 in amino acids: CASSEGDQPQHF. CDR3 DNA sequence: TGTGCCAGTTCGGAGGGGGATCAGCCCCAGCATTTT.

This clonotype has ten or more counts. The chain couples TRBV28 to TRBJ2-7; no clear D gene. The CDR3 has 14 residues. Per the germline V gene, CDR1 is MDHEN and CDR2 is SYDVKM. Trimming cost V 5 bases and J 2 bases, with 13 bases left between them. In nucleotides, the CDR3 is TGTGCCAGCAGTACGATGACTGGTACCTACGAGCAGTACTTC. Translating it yields CASSTMTGTYEQYF.

V and J are TRBV12-3 or TRBV12-4 and TRBJ1-2; a possible D gene is TRBD1 (6 bases). The CDR3 extends over 14 amino acids. Trimming took 6 bases from V and 2 from J, leaving 13 bases between them. The CDR3: CASSRATGNYGYTF. CDR3 in DNA: TGTGCCAGCAGCCGAGCGACAGGAAACTATGGCTACACCTTC.

At least ten counts were recorded for this clonotype. This chain joins TRBV5-6 and TRBJ2-5; 9 nucleotides match TRBD2. This CDR3 is 16 amino acids long. CDR1 SGHDT and CDR2 YYEEEE come from the germline V gene. V shed 3 bases, J shed 1 base, and the junction held 7 bases outside the gene matches. CDR3 sequence (DNA): TGTGCCAGCAGCTCACTAAGCGGGAGGAGCCAAGAGACCCAGTACTTC. This translates into CASSSLSGRSQETQYF.

The chain joins TRBV6-2 or TRBV6-3 to TRBJ1-2, with unresolved D. V shed 5 bases and J shed 4 bases, with 17 bases lying between them. The CDR3 is 15 residues long. Looked up from germline, CDR1 is MNHEY and CDR2 is SVGEGT. The CDR3, as DNA: TGTGCCAGCAGTGTGGAACCTGAACAGCGCTATGGCTACACCTTC. This gives the protein CASSVEPEQRYGYTF.

This sequence joins TRBV19 and TRBJ2-2; 9 positions match TRBD1. This CDR3 contains 14 residues. The germline V gene has CDR1 LNHDA and CDR2 SQIVND (reference sequence). Germline trimming cut 10 bases from V and 0 bases from J; bases unmatched to any gene: 3. The CDR3 bases are TGTGCCACCTGGGACAGGGCGAACACCGGGGAGCTGTTTTTT. Protein product: CATWDRANTGELFF. The full variable domain, its missing parts supplied by reference TRBV19 and TRBJ2-2, is DGGITQSPKYLFRKEGQNVTLSCEQNLNHDAMYWYRQDPGQGLRLIYYSQIVNDFQKGDIAEGYSVSREKKESFPLTVTSAQKNPTAFYLCATWDRANTGELFFGEGSRLTVL.

This clonotype was observed once. The chain uses TRBV20-1 and TRBJ2-7, with D unclear. Between the trimmed V and J ends, which lost 7 bases and 7 bases, there was a span of 20 bases. Germline loops: CDR1 DFQATT, CDR2 SNEGSKA (reference sequence). The CDR3 is made up of 13 amino acids. CDR3 region: CSVARAGSREQYF. CDR3 bases: TGCAGTGTAGCACGGGCCGGGTCTCGGGAGCAGTACTTC.

This clonotype came up a few times. The CDR3 protein is CASSQMGTEAFF. The CDR3 coding sequence is TGTGCCAGCAGCCAAATGGGCACTGAAGCTTTCTTT. The V and J genes are TRBV3-1 and TRBJ1-1; D is unclear. V shed 2 bases and J shed 4 bases, with 5 bases lying between them. The CDR3 sequence is 12 residues long. Germline values: CDR1 LGHDT, CDR2 YNNKEL (reference sequence).

This clonotype was counted many times. The chain combines TRBV6-1 with TRBJ2-5; 14 bases map to TRBD2. Germline V gene data show CDR1 as MNHNS and CDR2 as SASEGT. V dropped 4 bases and J dropped 5; count of bases not matched to a gene: 9. The CDR3 spans 17 residues. CDR3 residues: CASSGRGLAGGGETQYF. In nucleotides, the CDR3 is TGTGCCAGCAGTGGAAGAGGACTAGCGGGAGGAGGGGAGACCCAGTACTTC.

This clonotype was seen many times. The chain uses TRBV6-1 and TRBJ1-2; 7 nucleotides align to TRBD1. Germline values: CDR1 MNHNS, CDR2 SASEGT. This CDR3 spans 15 amino acids. After removal of 1 base from V and 8 bases from J, the junction contained 10 bases not matched to a gene. The CDR3: CASSEVRDRAIGYTF. The DNA of the CDR3 is TGTGCCAGCAGTGAAGTACGGGACAGAGCTATCGGCTACACCTTC.

For the CDR3, the DNA is TGCGCCAGCAGCCAACTAGAGGGACTTGCCGGGGAGCTGTTTTTT. This gives the protein CASSQLEGLAGELFF. The chain employs TRBV4-3 and TRBJ2-2, with TRBD2 as a possible D gene (6 bases). V lost 2 bases and J lost 6, with 13 bases in between. The CDR3 loop spans 15 amino acids. Germline V gene lookup returns CDR1 LGHNA and CDR2 YSLEER.

This clonotype occurred many times. The DNA for the CDR3 is TGTGCCAGCAGCACTGGGGCCTACGGTGAAGCTTTCTTT. Protein: CASSTGAYGEAFF. The V gene is TRBV6-1, the J gene TRBJ1-1; perhaps TRBD1 as D (5 bases). The CDR3 has 13 amino acids. With 6 bases removed from V and 7 bases from J, the gap between germline ends came to 15 bases. Germline-derived CDR1 and CDR2 are MNHNS and SASEGT.

The genes are TRBV6-1 and TRBJ1-2; weak D call: TRBD1 (5 bases). Germline values: CDR1 MNHNS, CDR2 SASEGT. The CDR3 contains 16 residues. The V and J ends lost 5 bases and 0 bases respectively, with 16 bases between them. In DNA form, the CDR3 reads TGTGCCAGCAGTCCGACTCCGACAGCCCCTAACTATGGCTACACCTTC. It yields the protein CASSPTPTAPNYGYTF.

This clonotype was counted at least ten times. J is TRBJ2-5 and V is TRBV7-2; D not certain. The ends were cut back, 1 base at V and 7 bases at J, with 4 bases in the middle. Germline-derived CDR1 and CDR2 are SGHTA and FQGNSA. CDR3 length equals 11 residues. CDR3 bases: TGTGCCAGCAGCTTAGACCCGACCCAGTACTTC. Its protein is CASSLDPTQYF.

This clonotype appeared many times. This chain connects TRBV28 to TRBJ2-4; TRBD2 matches at 13 bases. Germline V gene sequence: CDR1 MDHEN, CDR2 SYDVKM. V was clipped by 4 bases and J by 0 bases; unmatched bases: 6. The CDR3 runs to 18 residues. This CDR3 reads CASSSGTSGILAKNIQYF. The DNA of the CDR3 is TGTGCCAGCAGTTCAGGGACTAGCGGGATTCTAGCCAAAAACATTCAGTACTTC. Using reference TRBV28 and TRBJ2-4 for the parts outside the CDR3, the full variable domain is DVKVTQSSRYLVKRTGEKVFLECVQDMDHENMFWYRQDPGLGLRLIYFSYDVKMKEKGDIPEGYSVSREKKERFSLILESASTNQTSMYLCASSSGTSGILAKNIQYFGAGTRLSVL.

This clonotype was observed at least ten times. The chain recombines TRBV29-1 with TRBJ1-1; D is unclear. CDR1 and CDR2 from the germline V gene are SQVTM and ANQGSEA. Trimming took off 1 base at V and 3 bases at J, with 15 bases between the two ends. The length of the CDR3 is 15 residues. CDR3 sequence: CSVEVPNGKDTEAFF. Written as DNA, the CDR3 is TGCAGCGTTGAAGTCCCCAACGGGAAGGACACTGAAGCTTTCTTT.

In this sample, this clonotype turned up many times. The chain combines TRBV11-3 with TRBJ1-1; 9 bases are shared with TRBD1. Germline loops: CDR1 SGHNT, CDR2 YENEEA. The CDR3 loop spans 19 amino acids. Trimming cost V 5 bases and J 3 bases; bases outside gene matches: 19. CDR3 coding DNA: TGTGCCAGCAGCCGATCCGCCGGGACAGGGAGGAGGAGCTACACTGAAGCTTTCTTT. Its protein product is CASSRSAGTGRRSYTEAFF.

This clonotype was found a few times. The chain couples TRBV11-2 to TRBJ2-7, with D perhaps matching TRBD1 (5 bases). CDR1 is SGHAT, CDR2 FQNNGV, per germline. There are 13 residues in the CDR3. V was clipped by 5 bases and J by 9 bases, with 17 bases between them. The CDR3 reads CASSDPQGLGQYF. As DNA, the CDR3 is TGTGCCAGCAGCGACCCCCAGGGATTAGGGCAGTACTTC.

The V call is TRBV20-1, the J call TRBJ1-2, with unresolved D. The CDR3 is 15 amino acids. Germline V gives CDR1 DFQATT, CDR2 SNEGSKA (reference sequence). The germline V and J ends were trimmed by 3 bases and 5 bases, with 19 bases remaining between them. CDR3: CSASPSGSGGYGYTF. In DNA form, the CDR3 reads TGCAGTGCTAGTCCCTCGGGATCCGGCGGGTATGGCTACACCTTC.

This clonotype has a count of ten or more. V and J are TRBV7-2 and TRBJ2-7; 7 bases agree with TRBD2. The CDR3 length is 13 residues. Unmatched junction bases numbered 4, after V lost 4 bases and J lost 4 bases. Looked up from germline, CDR1 is SGHTA and CDR2 is FQGNSA. The chain's CDR3 is CASSSGLGYEQYF. The CDR3 nucleotides read TGTGCCAGCAGCTCCGGACTAGGTTACGAGCAGTACTTC.

The rearrangement links TRBV14 to TRBJ2-2, with 7 bases that match TRBD1. Trimming cost V 6 bases and J 5 bases; bases outside gene matches: 9. CDR3 length equals 15 residues. The germline gives CDR1 SGHDN, CDR2 FVKESK. CDR3 in amino acids: CASSFAGGLTGELFF. The CDR3 nucleotides are TGTGCCAGCAGTTTTGCAGGGGGTTTAACCGGGGAGCTGTTTTTT.

This clonotype has at least ten counts. The chain carries TRBV11-2 and TRBJ2-7, with 11 nucleotides matching TRBD1. CDR1 is SGHAT and CDR2 is FQNNGV in the germline V gene. V shed 5 bases and J 3 bases; nucleotides not matched to a gene: 12. CDR3 length equals 17 residues. This CDR3 reads CASSPYGGTGGDYEQYF. The CDR3, as DNA: TGTGCCAGCAGCCCCTACGGCGGGACAGGGGGGGACTACGAGCAGTACTTC.